This T cell receptor (beta chain) originates from a study of control samples from healthy donors and cancer patients. The CDR3 is made up of 15 amino acids. The V gene's germline CDR1 is MNHEY and CDR2 SVGEGT. V was shortened by 0 bases and J by 6 bases, with 14 bases between the two germline ends. The assay was immunoSEQ multiplex PCR, and TCRdb's table has in-frame clones only and misses some. The sample includes roughly 120,000 clones, about 92% seen only once; the top ten take around 1.6%. Sequenced sample: PBMCs. The source of this sequence is a man aged 50 to 59 with head and neck cancer. The genes are TRBV6-2 or TRBV6-3 and TRBJ1-2; perhaps TRBD1 as D (6 bases). DNA of the CDR3: TGTGCCAGCAGTTACTCGGGGGCAGCTCGTCATGGCTACACCTTC. It yields the protein CASSYSGAARHGYTF.